Listed below are T cell receptor beta chains from one sample, sequenced in a study of blood T cell repertoires in COVID-19. Sequencing used immunoSEQ multiplex PCR; TCRdb keeps in-frame clones, though not all of them. This sample has approximately 150,000 clones; roughly 80% occur once, and the top ten carry under 10%. Specimen: peripheral blood. The receptor set was obtained from a man aged 45-65 years with active or convalescent COVID-19. Both conserved end residues are part of each CDR3. The order of the fields is clone size, CDR3 length, D gene, J gene, V gene, CDR3 protein, CDR3 DNA. D genes are given only for firm matches. Not every row has a clone size; where given, it reads once, few, many or a size class.

size: few; length: 16; D: TRBD2; J: TRBJ2-3; V: TRBV3-1/TRBV3-2; CDR3: CASSQVTSGLTDTQYF; DNA: TGTGCCAGCAGCCAAGTTACTAGCGGGCTCACAGATACGCAGTATTTT
size: NA; length: 16; D: TRBD1; J: TRBJ1-4; V: TRBV5-8; CDR3: CASSLVGTGDIEKLFF; DNA: TGTGCCAGCAGCTTGGTAGGGACAGGGGATATTGAAAAACTGTTTTTT
size: once; length: 15; D: NA; J: TRBJ2-6; V: TRBV6-2/TRBV6-3; CDR3: CASSWTVSGANVLTF; DNA: TGTGCCAGCAGCTGGACAGTTTCTGGGGCCAACGTCCTGACTTTC
size: NA; length: 13; D: TRBD1; J: TRBJ1-3; V: TRBV6-1; CDR3: CASSEQGANTIYF; DNA: TGTGCCAGCAGTGAACAGGGGGCAAACACCATATATTTT
size: NA; length: 16; D: NA; J: TRBJ2-1; V: TRBV5-4; CDR3: CASSLGGRTQLNEQFF; DNA: TGTGCCAGCAGCTTAGGCGGCAGGACTCAACTTAATGAGCAGTTCTTC
size: NA; length: 18; D: NA; J: TRBJ2-2; V: TRBV7-3; CDR3: CASSGPPGRLWNTGELFF; DNA: TGTGCCAGCAGCGGTCCACCAGGGCGTCTATGGAACACCGGGGAGCTGTTTTTT
size: NA; length: 14; D: NA; J: TRBJ2-3; V: TRBV18; CDR3: CASSPTGSTDTQYF; DNA: TGTGCCAGCTCTCCAACAGGGAGCACAGATACGCAGTATTTT
size: NA; length: 15; D: TRBD1; J: TRBJ1-2; V: TRBV4-1; CDR3: CASSWTSGTASGYTF; DNA: TGCGCCAGCAGCTGGACCTCCGGGACAGCCTCCGGCTACACCTTC
size: many; length: 15; D: NA; J: TRBJ1-2; V: TRBV4-2; CDR3: CASSQNERTNYGYTF; DNA: TGTGCCAGCAGCCAAAACGAGAGAACGAACTATGGCTACACCTTC
size: NA; length: 14; D: NA; J: TRBJ1-1; V: TRBV19; CDR3: CASSNGQMNTEAFF; DNA: TGTGCCAGTAGCAACGGACAGATGAACACTGAAGCTTTCTTT
size: once; length: 18; D: NA; J: TRBJ2-1; V: TRBV28; CDR3: CASSHKRFGQTIYNEQFF; DNA: TGTGCCAGCAGTCACAAGAGATTTGGACAGACTATATACAATGAGCAGTTCTTC
size: NA; length: 15; D: NA; J: TRBJ1-5; V: TRBV2; CDR3: CASSEARHSNQPQHF; DNA: TGTGCCAGCAGTGAGGCACGACATAGCAATCAGCCCCAGCATTTT
size: NA; length: 13; D: NA; J: TRBJ1-6; V: TRBV6-5; CDR3: CATAPSYNSPLHF; DNA: TGTGCCACCGCGCCCTCCTATAATTCACCCCTCCACTTT
size: NA; length: 14; D: TRBD1; J: TRBJ1-2; V: TRBV10-3; CDR3: CAISESGQADGYTF; DNA: TGTGCCATCAGTGAGTCCGGACAGGCAGATGGCTACACCTTC
size: once; length: 16; D: NA; J: TRBJ2-6; V: TRBV10-1; CDR3: CASIKGSGSGANVLTF; DNA: TGCGCCAGCATCAAAGGGAGTGGCTCTGGGGCCAACGTCCTGACTTTC
size: many; length: 17; D: TRBD2; J: TRBJ2-1; V: TRBV11-3; CDR3: CASSPRTSGRPYNEQFF; DNA: TGTGCCAGCAGCCCCCGGACTAGCGGGAGGCCTTACAATGAGCAGTTCTTC
size: NA; length: 15; D: TRBD2; J: TRBJ2-1; V: TRBV9; CDR3: CASSVGSSGYNEQFF; DNA: TGTGCCAGCAGCGTAGGTTCTAGCGGGTACAATGAGCAGTTCTTC
size: NA; length: 14; D: NA; J: TRBJ2-5; V: TRBV11-2; CDR3: CASNPGRLQETQYF; DNA: TGTGCCAGCAACCCGGGGAGACTCCAAGAGACCCAGTACTTC
size: NA; length: 15; D: NA; J: TRBJ2-1; V: TRBV9; CDR3: CASSVGGGPYNEQFF; DNA: TGTGCCAGCAGCGTAGGAGGCGGGCCGTACAATGAGCAGTTCTTC
size: NA; length: 14; D: NA; J: TRBJ1-1; V: TRBV5-4; CDR3: CASSLVGGFTEAFF; DNA: TGTGCCAGCAGCTTGGTTGGGGGGTTCACTGAAGCTTTCTTT
size: NA; length: 13; D: NA; J: TRBJ1-1; V: TRBV30; CDR3: CAWSVGRVTEAFF; DNA: TGTGCCTGGAGTGTGGGCAGGGTCACTGAAGCTTTCTTT
size: once; length: 11; D: TRBD2; J: TRBJ2-3; V: TRBV7-6; CDR3: CAAGGPDTQYF; DNA: TGTGCGGCGGGAGGGCCAGATACGCAGTATTTT
size: NA; length: 11; D: NA; J: TRBJ1-6; V: TRBV28; CDR3: CASGRQSPLHF; DNA: TGTGCCAGCGGGAGGCAGTCACCCCTCCACTTT
size: NA; length: 14; D: TRBD2; J: TRBJ2-1; V: TRBV6-5; CDR3: CASRATSGPDQQFF; DNA: TGTGCCAGCAGGGCGACTAGCGGGCCGGACCAGCAGTTCTTC
size: NA; length: 16; D: TRBD1; J: TRBJ2-3; V: TRBV4-2; CDR3: CASSQGLDRATDTQYF; DNA: TGTGCCAGCAGCCAAGGACTCGACAGGGCCACAGATACGCAGTATTTT
size: NA; length: 14; D: NA; J: TRBJ1-4; V: TRBV6-6; CDR3: CASSYRGKWEKLFF; DNA: TGTGCCAGCAGTTACAGGGGAAAGTGGGAAAAACTGTTTTTT
size: NA; length: 13; D: NA; J: TRBJ1-1; V: TRBV12-3/TRBV12-4; CDR3: CASSRQKNTEAFF; DNA: TGTGCCAGCAGCCGACAGAAGAACACTGAAGCTTTCTTT
size: NA; length: 14; D: TRBD1; J: TRBJ2-1; V: TRBV6-5; CDR3: CASSSGTEYNEQFF; DNA: TGTGCCAGCAGCTCTGGGACAGAGTACAATGAGCAGTTCTTC
size: NA; length: 13; D: TRBD1; J: TRBJ2-2; V: TRBV6-5; CDR3: CASSYGQDGELFF; DNA: TGTGCCAGCAGTTACGGACAGGACGGGGAGCTGTTTTTT
size: NA; length: 15; D: TRBD1; J: TRBJ2-7; V: TRBV6-5; CDR3: CASSRQTGGVYEQYF; DNA: TGTGCCAGCAGTAGACAGACAGGGGGCGTATACGAGCAGTACTTC
size: NA; length: 16; D: TRBD2; J: TRBJ2-1; V: TRBV5-1; CDR3: CASSVLAGGKDNEQFF; DNA: TGCGCCAGCAGCGTTCTAGCGGGTGGCAAGGACAATGAGCAGTTCTTC
size: few; length: 14; D: NA; J: TRBJ1-3; V: TRBV27; CDR3: CASSFTGFGNTIYF; DNA: TGTGCCAGCAGCTTTACAGGGTTCGGAAACACCATATATTTT
size: NA; length: 14; D: NA; J: TRBJ2-5; V: TRBV2; CDR3: CASSIQGAEETQYF; DNA: TGTGCCAGCAGCATACAGGGAGCTGAAGAGACCCAGTACTTC
size: NA; length: 15; D: NA; J: TRBJ2-7; V: TRBV12-5; CDR3: CASGFLVRSDSEQYF; DNA: TGTGCTAGTGGTTTCCTGGTAAGGTCGGACAGCGAGCAGTACTTC
size: NA; length: 16; D: TRBD1; J: TRBJ2-3; V: TRBV18; CDR3: CASSPWGQGFTDTQYF; DNA: TGTGCCAGCTCACCATGGGGACAGGGCTTCACAGATACGCAGTATTTT
size: NA; length: 18; D: NA; J: TRBJ2-7; V: TRBV5-4; CDR3: CASSLYRDLERGTYEQYF; DNA: TGTGCCAGCAGCTTGTACAGGGACTTGGAGCGGGGTACCTACGAGCAGTACTTC
size: NA; length: 14; D: NA; J: TRBJ1-1; V: TRBV5-1; CDR3: CASSWRGMNTEAFF; DNA: TGCGCCAGCAGCTGGAGGGGTATGAACACTGAAGCTTTCTTT
size: NA; length: 17; D: NA; J: TRBJ2-3; V: TRBV7-8; CDR3: CASSFGSRRALADTQYF; DNA: TGTGCCAGCAGCTTTGGTTCCCGGAGGGCCCTCGCAGATACGCAGTATTTT
size: few; length: 15; D: TRBD2; J: TRBJ2-2; V: TRBV19; CDR3: CASKGAGGATGELFF; DNA: TGTGCCAGTAAAGGCGCGGGGGGCGCAACCGGGGAGCTGTTTTTT
size: NA; length: 12; D: NA; J: TRBJ2-5; V: TRBV29-1; CDR3: CSAGSRGETQYF; DNA: TGCAGCGCCGGGTCCAGGGGTGAGACCCAGTACTTC
size: NA; length: 16; D: NA; J: TRBJ1-5; V: TRBV3-1/TRBV3-2; CDR3: CASSHGSMGLNQPQHF; DNA: TGTGCCAGCAGCCACGGATCTATGGGCCTCAATCAGCCCCAGCATTTT
size: NA; length: 15; D: TRBD2; J: TRBJ2-3; V: TRBV2; CDR3: CASSQLAGNTDTQYF; DNA: TGTGCCAGCTCACAACTAGCGGGGAACACAGATACGCAGTATTTT
size: NA; length: 16; D: NA; J: TRBJ2-5; V: TRBV7-2; CDR3: CASSLGLARVQETQYF; DNA: TGTGCCAGCAGCTTAGGGCTAGCGAGGGTCCAAGAGACCCAGTACTTC
size: NA; length: 15; D: NA; J: TRBJ2-1; V: TRBV5-1; CDR3: CASSLDPGSQNEQFF; DNA: TGCGCCAGCAGCTTGGATCCGGGGTCCCAAAATGAGCAGTTCTTC
size: NA; length: 13; D: NA; J: TRBJ1-1; V: TRBV19; CDR3: CASSTQGGTEAFF; DNA: TGTGCCAGTAGTACTCAGGGTGGCACTGAAGCTTTCTTT
size: few; length: 16; D: TRBD2; J: TRBJ2-2; V: TRBV5-1; CDR3: CASSLQPGGRTGELFF; DNA: TGCGCCAGCAGCTTACAACCGGGAGGGCGAACCGGGGAGCTGTTTTTT
size: NA; length: 11; D: NA; J: TRBJ2-7; V: TRBV5-1; CDR3: CASSLAGEQYF; DNA: TGCGCCAGCAGCTTGGCCGGGGAGCAGTACTTC
size: NA; length: 16; D: NA; J: TRBJ2-1; V: TRBV5-1; CDR3: CASSLVGQVGRNEQFF; DNA: TGCGCCAGCAGCTTGGTAGGTCAGGTTGGGAGGAATGAGCAGTTCTTC
size: few; length: 15; D: NA; J: TRBJ2-2; V: TRBV11-3; CDR3: CASSSDGSPGQQLFF; DNA: TGTGCCAGCAGCTCCGACGGGAGCCCGGGGCAGCAGCTGTTTTTT
size: NA; length: 14; D: NA; J: TRBJ2-5; V: TRBV25-1; CDR3: CASSDMGAEETQYF; DNA: TGTGCCAGCAGTGATATGGGGGCTGAAGAGACCCAGTACTTC
size: NA; length: 14; D: NA; J: TRBJ2-7; V: TRBV13; CDR3: CASSNSGLHYEQYF; DNA: TGTGCCAGCAGCAACTCCGGACTGCACTACGAGCAGTACTTC
size: NA; length: 15; D: TRBD2; J: TRBJ2-1; V: TRBV27; CDR3: CASSYIAGGPYEQFF; DNA: TGTGCCAGCAGTTACATAGCGGGAGGGCCATACGAGCAGTTCTTC
size: NA; length: 16; D: NA; J: TRBJ2-2; V: TRBV18; CDR3: CASSQEADTNTGELFF; DNA: TGTGCCAGCTCCCAAGAGGCAGATACTAACACCGGGGAGCTGTTTTTT
size: few; length: 14; D: TRBD1; J: TRBJ2-1; V: TRBV7-2; CDR3: CASSSQARDREQFF; DNA: TGTGCCAGCAGCTCCCAGGCCCGGGACAGGGAGCAGTTCTTC
size: NA; length: 18; D: TRBD1; J: TRBJ2-6; V: TRBV9; CDR3: CASSVAGDRVSGANVLTF; DNA: TGTGCCAGCAGCGTAGCAGGGGACAGGGTTTCTGGGGCCAACGTCCTGACTTTC
size: NA; length: 15; D: TRBD1; J: TRBJ1-1; V: TRBV7-9; CDR3: CASSQTGFVGTEAFF; DNA: TGTGCCAGCAGCCAGACAGGGTTTGTGGGGACTGAAGCTTTCTTT
size: NA; length: 15; D: TRBD2; J: TRBJ2-7; V: TRBV11-2; CDR3: CASSLGVAGAYEQYF; DNA: TGTGCCAGCAGCTTAGGGGTAGCGGGAGCGTACGAGCAGTACTTC